This is a list of T cell receptor beta chains from one sample in a study of response to subunit inactivated influenza vaccine. A single record per CDR3 protein comes from TCRdb applying MiXCR to the RT-PCR reads. This sample has about 190,000 distinct CDR3 sequences; roughly 14% occur once, and the top ten carry about 25%. Source: CD8+ T cells sorted from PBMCs, taken approximately 5 days after vaccination. The receptors here all came from a man in his fifties or sixties who received an inactivated influenza vaccine. CDR3s include the opening cysteine and the closing phenylalanine or tryptophan. The D gene is left open where the match is weak. Some rows have no size entry. The others give once, few or many, or a class for an expanded clone.

TRBJ2-1,.,TRBV29-1,.,CSVDLLPNEQFF,TGCAGCGTTGACCTGTTACCCAATGAGCAGTTCTTC
TRBJ1-5,.,TRBV6-1,few,CASSPDGVHYSNQPQHF,TGTGCCAGCAGTCCAGACGGGGTGCATTATAGCAATCAGCCCCAGCATTTT
TRBJ1-2,.,TRBV7-9,few,CASSPVGILYGYTF,TGTGCCAGCAGCCCCGTCGGGATACTCTATGGCTACACCTTC
TRBJ2-5,TRBD1,TRBV6-2/TRBV6-3,few,CASSISRGPRETQYF,TGTGCCAGCAGTATTAGCAGGGGGCCTCGAGAGACCCAGTACTTC
TRBJ2-1,TRBD2,TRBV27,.,CASSIGGAGGSSYNEQFF,TGTGCCAGCAGCATCGGAGGGGCGGGAGGAAGCTCCTACAATGAGCAGTTCTTC
TRBJ2-7,.,TRBV5-6,medium-sized,CASSFWTPATYEQYF,TGTGCCAGCAGCTTCTGGACACCGGCGACCTACGAGCAGTACTTC
TRBJ2-7,TRBD2,TRBV5-1,many,CASSLGPGTSTYEQYF,TGCGCCAGCAGCTTGGGCCCCGGGACTAGTACCTACGAGCAGTACTTC
TRBJ2-3,.,TRBV29-1,many,CSVEDPIGLTDTQYF,TGCAGCGTTGAAGATCCCATCGGACTAACAGATACGCAGTATTTT
TRBJ2-6,.,TRBV6-1,few,CASSEAETGPSGANVLTF,TGTGCCAGCAGTGAAGCCGAAACAGGGCCCTCTGGGGCCAACGTCCTGACTTTC
TRBJ2-1,.,TRBV12-3/TRBV12-4,.,CASSFLVSEQFF,TGTGCCAGCAGTTTCCTTGTATCTGAGCAGTTCTTC
TRBJ2-5,TRBD2,TRBV27,few,CASSLLSGGPETQYF,TGTGCCAGCAGTTTATTGTCGGGAGGGCCGGAGACCCAGTACTTC
TRBJ1-2,TRBD1,TRBV9,few,CASRGQGFGYTF,TGTGCCAGCAGGGGACAGGGGTTTGGCTACACCTTC
TRBJ2-7,.,TRBV7-9,.,CASSLSATAYSYEQYF,TGTGCCAGCAGCTTATCGGCAACTGCATACTCCTACGAGCAGTACTTC
TRBJ1-1,TRBD1,TRBV29-1,.,CSVYRGGVEAFF,TGCAGCGTATACAGGGGAGGAGTTGAAGCTTTCTTT
TRBJ1-5,.,TRBV4-1,many,CASSQDFGRNQPQHF,TGCGCCAGCAGCCAAGATTTTGGCCGAAATCAGCCCCAGCATTTT
TRBJ2-3,TRBD2,TRBV20-1,.,CSARDWLAGSSSTDTQYF,TGCAGTGCTAGAGATTGGCTAGCGGGGAGTTCTAGCACAGATACGCAGTATTTT
TRBJ2-3,TRBD2,TRBV27,few,CASSPRQRGTTDTQYF,TGTGCCAGCAGTCCCCGCCAGCGGGGCACCACAGATACGCAGTATTTT
TRBJ2-7,.,TRBV29-1,.,CSVEDQGTSYEQYF,TGCAGCGTTGAAGATCAGGGGACCTCCTACGAGCAGTACTTC
TRBJ2-1,TRBD1,TRBV12-3/TRBV12-4,few,CASSRGQGGYNEQFF,TGTGCCAGCAGTAGAGGACAGGGGGGCTACAATGAGCAGTTCTTC
TRBJ1-5,TRBD1,TRBV6-4,many,CASSDWDRKQPQHF,TGTGCCAGCAGTGACTGGGACAGAAAGCAGCCCCAGCATTTT
TRBJ2-7,.,TRBV24-1,.,CATSDGTSYEQYF,TGTGCCACCAGTGATGGGACATCCTACGAGCAGTACTTC
TRBJ2-3,.,TRBV24-1,.,CATSDLHLGTQYF,TGTGCCACCAGTGATTTGCACTTGGGTACGCAGTATTTT
TRBJ2-7,TRBD1,TRBV4-2,.,CASSQDQGVAYEQYF,TGTGCCAGCAGCCAAGACCAGGGGGTGGCCTACGAGCAGTACTTC
TRBJ2-1,TRBD2,TRBV6-1,.,CASFLAGRPRHNEQFF,TGTGCCAGCTTTTTAGCGGGGAGACCCAGGCACAATGAGCAGTTCTTC
TRBJ1-1,.,TRBV7-9,.,CASSSPQWNTEAFF,TGTGCCAGCAGCTCGCCACAGTGGAACACTGAAGCTTTCTTT
TRBJ2-2,.,TRBV7-8,.,CASTVTQGFYTGELFF,TGTGCCAGCACCGTAACGCAGGGGTTCTACACCGGGGAGCTGTTTTTT
TRBJ2-2,.,TRBV4-1,few,CASSQDWENTGELFF,TGCGCCAGCAGCCAAGATTGGGAGAACACCGGGGAGCTGTTTTTT
TRBJ2-2,TRBD1,TRBV29-1,many,CSVTGRNTGELFF,TGCAGCGTGACAGGGAGGAACACCGGGGAGCTGTTTTTT
TRBJ2-7,TRBD1,TRBV12-3/TRBV12-4,.,CASSLVLWQGAEQYF,TGTGCCAGCAGTTTAGTTTTATGGCAGGGGGCCGAGCAGTACTTC
TRBJ2-2,TRBD2,TRBV20-1,.,CSARNRLAVTGELFF,TGCAGTGCTAGGAACCGACTAGCGGTTACCGGGGAGCTGTTTTTT
TRBJ2-5,TRBD2,TRBV20-1,few,CSATSGTSEETQYF,TGCAGTGCTACCTCCGGGACTAGTGAAGAGACCCAGTACTTC
TRBJ2-1,TRBD2,TRBV9,few,CASSVWLAGNNEQFF,TGTGCCAGCAGCGTATGGCTAGCGGGAAACAATGAGCAGTTCTTC
TRBJ2-3,.,TRBV4-3,.,CASSQFLGGTDTQYF,TGCGCCAGCAGCCAATTCCTTGGAGGCACAGATACGCAGTATTTT
TRBJ2-1,.,TRBV4-2,.,CASSQEQGILYNEQFF,TGTGCCAGCAGCCAAGAACAGGGCATTCTTTACAATGAGCAGTTCTTC
TRBJ2-6,.,TRBV6-2/TRBV6-3,few,CASSYSQYGGGYTGANVLTF,TGTGCCAGCAGTTACTCCCAGTATGGGGGCGGTTATACTGGGGCCAACGTCCTGACTTTC
TRBJ2-3,.,TRBV7-9,.,CATGLELPTDTQYF,TGTGCCACTGGGTTGGAATTGCCCACAGATACGCAGTATTTT
TRBJ2-2,TRBD1,TRBV12-3/TRBV12-4,.,CASRERQGFTGELFF,TGTGCCAGCAGGGAAAGACAGGGGTTCACCGGGGAGCTGTTTTTT
TRBJ2-3,.,TRBV24-1,.,CATSGWGALPTDTQYF,TGTGCCACCAGTGGGTGGGGGGCGCTTCCTACAGATACGCAGTATTTT
TRBJ2-7,TRBD1,TRBV7-6,.,CASSLGGTEYEQYF,TGTGCCAGCAGCTTAGGGGGGACAGAATACGAGCAGTACTTC
TRBJ2-7,.,TRBV7-9,once,CASSPVGELGEQYF,TGTGCCAGCAGCCCAGTAGGGGAATTAGGCGAGCAGTACTTC
TRBJ2-5,TRBD1,TRBV7-9,.,CASSLATGVKETQYF,TGTGCCAGCAGCTTAGCGACAGGGGTCAAAGAGACCCAGTACTTC
TRBJ2-1,.,TRBV24-1,.,CATSDLGIQQFF,TGTGCCACCAGTGATTTAGGGATTCAGCAGTTCTTC
TRBJ1-1,.,TRBV29-1,many,CSVWVRAEAFF,TGCAGCGTCTGGGTGAGGGCGGAAGCTTTCTTT
TRBJ2-1,.,TRBV18,.,CASSPPTRDGPYNEQFF,TGTGCCAGCTCACCACCGACGCGGGATGGCCCCTACAATGAGCAGTTCTTC
TRBJ1-5,.,TRBV2,few,CASSEWGGNQPQHF,TGTGCCAGCAGTGAATGGGGGGGAAATCAGCCCCAGCATTTT
TRBJ2-7,.,TRBV12-3/TRBV12-4,.,CASSLTSAAYEQYF,TGTGCCAGCAGTTTAACGTCGGCCGCCTACGAGCAGTACTTC
TRBJ2-7,TRBD1,TRBV6-1,many,CASSEEGAYSYEQYF,TGTGCCAGCAGTGAAGAGGGGGCCTACTCCTACGAGCAGTACTTC
TRBJ1-5,TRBD1,TRBV6-1,few,CASSEATGTGVYSNQPQHF,TGTGCCAGCAGTGAAGCTACCGGGACAGGGGTCTATAGCAATCAGCCCCAGCATTTT
TRBJ1-1,.,TRBV19,.,CASSIFGGETEAFF,TGTGCCAGTAGTATATTTGGGGGCGAGACTGAAGCTTTCTTT
TRBJ2-1,.,TRBV6-1,.,CASSSPNEYTSHVQEQFF,TGTGCCAGCAGTAGTCCGAACGAATATACATCGCATGTCCAAGAGCAGTTCTTC
TRBJ1-1,.,TRBV28,.,CASSFGAANTEAFF,TGTGCCAGCAGTTTTGGGGCAGCTAACACTGAAGCTTTCTTT
TRBJ2-7,TRBD2,TRBV27,few,CASSLGLAGAEQYF,TGTGCCAGCAGTTTAGGACTAGCTGGGGCCGAGCAGTACTTC
TRBJ2-1,.,TRBV20-1,.,CSARGDTTSRDEQFF,TGCAGTGCTAGAGGGGATACGACTTCTCGGGATGAGCAGTTCTTC